Shown below are 32 T cell receptor beta chains from a single sample sequenced in a study of metastatic and nonmetastatic thyroid tumors (dated by TCRdb to the early 2020s). None of the patients had been given any treatment before thyroid surgery. Receptors were amplified or captured by PCR. Reads for this sample came from an Illumina HiSeq 4000. The public reads were reprocessed in TCRdb via fastp at Q25 and MiXCR, keeping in-frame beta chains. In this sample the table shows 30,000 or so clones, less than 30% of which occur a single time. Roughly 14% of the sample lies in the top ten. The sequencing input was blood. The receptors come from a female donor with papillary thyroid cancer or a benign thyroid nodule (not recorded which). Some clones in this sample may be carry-over from other donors' samples.

The chain has TRBV30 and TRBJ1-2, with 8 nucleotides matching TRBD1. After removal of 0 bases from V and 7 bases from J, the junction contained 10 bases not matched to a gene. Germline V CDR1 and CDR2: GTSNPN, SVGIG (reference sequence). CDR3 length: 15 residues. CDR3 protein: CAWSVQGANVPGYTF. The CDR3 coding sequence is TGTGCCTGGAGTGTGCAGGGGGCGAACGTTCCTGGCTACACCTTC. The entire variable domain, with the rest obtained from reference TRBV30 and TRBJ1-2, is as follows: SQTIHQWPATLVQPVGSPLSLECTVEGTSNPNLYWYRQAAGRGLQLLFYSVGIGQISSEVPQNLSASRPQDRQFILSSKKLLLSDSGFYLCAWSVQGANVPGYTFGSGTRLTVV.

This clone was observed a handful of times. J is TRBJ1-4 and V is TRBV6-6; 9 positions agree with TRBD1. The CDR3 totals 15 residues. With 2 bases clipped from V and 8 bases from J, the junction kept 6 bases outside the gene matches. Germline CDR1 is MNHNY and CDR2 is SVGAGI (reference sequence). CDR3 bases: TGTGCCAGCAGTTACCCAACAGGGGGCGGGGAAAAACTGTTTTTT. As protein: CASSYPTGGGEKLFF.

The sample holds many counts of this clone. The rearrangement links TRBV5-1 to TRBJ1-3; D may be TRBD1 (5 bases). CDR1 SGHRS and CDR2 YFSETQ come from the germline V gene. This CDR3 contains 15 residues. Trimming took 0 bases from V and 2 from J, leaving 9 bases between them. In DNA, the CDR3 is TGCGCCAGCAGCTTGGCAGGGTCCCCTGGAAACACCATATATTTT. Residues: CASSLAGSPGNTIYF.

The table lists this clone with a few counts. The gene calls are TRBV24-1 and TRBJ2-1, with TRBD2 matching over 7 bases. Germline V gene data show CDR1 as KGHDR and CDR2 as SFDVKD. J gave up 0 bases and V 12 bases, and 4 bases lay outside the gene matches. This CDR3 region has 13 residues. CDR3 residues: CAGGVFSYNEQFF. The CDR3 DNA follows: TGTGCCGGGGGGGTATTCTCCTACAATGAGCAGTTCTTC.

The chain employs TRBV13 and TRBJ2-1; 8 nucleotides match TRBD1. The CDR3 runs to 16 residues. V lost 1 base, J lost 2 bases, and 4 bases stayed unmatched. The germline gives CDR1 PRHDT, CDR2 FYEKMQ (reference sequence). This chain's CDR3 is CASSLVTGGTYNEQFF. The CDR3 nucleotides read TGTGCCAGCAGCTTAGTAACAGGGGGAACCTACAATGAGCAGTTCTTC.

This clone was observed at least ten times. This chain uses TRBV5-1 with TRBJ2-1; 11 bases are shared with TRBD2. The CDR3 runs to 17 residues. The V segment lost 3 bases and the J segment 4 bases; nucleotides outside the gene matches: 9. Germline values: CDR1 SGHRS, CDR2 YFSETQ. The CDR3 loop reads CASSSLLTSGVYNEQFF. The CDR3 region has the DNA TGCGCCAGCAGCTCCCTCCTGACTAGCGGGGTTTACAATGAGCAGTTCTTC.

This clone was observed at least ten times. The chain links TRBV11-2 to TRBJ1-1, with 7 bases identical to TRBD1. V shed 4 bases, J shed 0 bases, and the junction held 5 bases outside the gene matches. Germline CDR1 is SGHAT and CDR2 is FQNNGV. The CDR3 is made up of 15 amino acids. This CDR3 is CASSSLTGLNTEAFF. The CDR3 region has the DNA TGTGCCAGCAGCTCCCTGACAGGGTTGAACACTGAAGCTTTCTTT.

Details on this clone: No conserved phenylalanine or tryptophan is present at the end of the CDR3, so a read error is the likely explanation. The chain joins TRBV7-8 to TRBJ2-2, with D hard to call. V was shortened by 1 base and J by 1 base, with 4 bases between the two germline ends. The CDR3 covers 14 residues. Germline CDR1 and CDR2: SGHVS and FQNEAQ. CDR3 amino acids: CASSLEVNTGELFL. In DNA form, the CDR3 reads TGTGCCAGCAGCTTAGAAGTGAACACCGGGGAGCTGTTTCTT.

The table lists this clone with many counts. This sequence joins TRBV7-2 and TRBJ2-2; 7 bases agree with TRBD2. Germline V gene data show CDR1 as SGHTA and CDR2 as FQGNSA. This CDR3 comprises 15 residues. The ends lost 2 bases at V and 1 base at J; junction bases unmatched: 1. The CDR3 region is CASSLTGGNTGELFF. CDR3 DNA sequence: TGTGCCAGCAGCTTAACGGGAGGGAACACCGGGGAGCTGTTTTTT. Full variable domain (outside the CDR3, taken from reference TRBV7-2 and TRBJ2-2): GAGVSQSPSNKVTEKGKDVELRCDPISGHTALYWYRQSLGQGLEFLIYFQGNSAPDKSGLPSDRFSAERTGGSVSTLTIQRTQQEDSAVYLCASSLTGGNTGELFFGEGSRLTVL.

The rearrangement links TRBV20-1 to TRBJ2-1; 11 bases are shared with TRBD2. Germline trimming cut 3 bases from V and 3 bases from J; bases unmatched to any gene: 13. This CDR3 comprises 18 residues. Germline CDR1 DFQATT, CDR2 SNEGSKA (reference sequence). The CDR3 spells CSASLRLAGTWDYNEQFF. In DNA form, the CDR3 reads TGCAGTGCTAGCCTTAGACTAGCGGGAACGTGGGACTACAATGAGCAGTTCTTC.

This clone was detected only once. The V call is TRBV6-1, the J call TRBJ2-3; D unclear. Germline loops: CDR1 MNHNS, CDR2 SASEGT. The V and J ends lost 7 bases and 11 bases respectively, with 19 bases between them. This CDR3 has 13 amino acids. The CDR3 nucleotides read TGTGCCAGCACCTGTAGTGGCACAGATTGGCAGTATTTT. It specifies CASTCSGTDWQYF.

This clone occurred many times. The chain employs TRBV4-1 and TRBJ2-3, with TRBD1 matching 8 bases. The CDR3 consists of 15 residues. V was pared by 3 bases and J by 2 bases, with 4 bases of the junction left unmatched. Germline V gene lookup returns CDR1 MGHRA and CDR2 YSYEKL. This chain's CDR3 is CASSHADRATDTQYF. CDR3 in DNA: TGCGCCAGCAGCCACGCGGACAGGGCCACAGATACGCAGTATTTT.

This clone is medium-sized in the sample. CDR3 loop: CASSLLAGAPTDTQYF. The CDR3 coding sequence is TGTGCCAGTAGCCTTCTAGCGGGAGCCCCCACAGATACGCAGTATTTT. V is TRBV19 and J is TRBJ2-3; TRBD2 matches 10 bases. Germline CDR1 reads LNHDA; CDR2 reads SQIVND (reference sequence). Unmatched junction bases numbered 8, after V lost 6 bases and J lost 2 bases. The CDR3 runs to 16 residues.

With regard to this clone: Sequence at one end of the junction differs from germline and may be a read error. The chain couples TRBV24-1 to TRBJ1-2; D is uncertain. This CDR3 region has 13 residues. Germline lookup yields CDR1 KGHDR and CDR2 SFDVKD. The CDR3 DNA follows: TGTGCCATCAGTGAGGTGCCGGTCTATGGCTACACCTTC. It yields the protein CAISEVPVYGYTF.

The CDR3 DNA is TGTGCCTGGAGTCTCCGGGACAGGGAAACCGGGGAGCTGTTTTTT. It translates to CAWSLRDRETGELFF. This chain connects TRBV30 to TRBJ2-2; 9 positions agree with TRBD1. CDR1 GTSNPN and CDR2 SVGIG come from the germline V gene (reference sequence). V was pared by 2 bases and J by 5 bases, with 6 bases of the junction left unmatched. CDR3 size: 15 residues.

On this clone: One junction end does not reproduce the germline sequence, and a read error may be involved. The same CDR3 arises from other DNA sequences in this sample as well. The V call is TRBV11-1, the J call TRBJ2-2; 8 nucleotides match TRBD1. Germline V gene data show CDR1 as SGHAT and CDR2 as FQDESV (reference sequence). This CDR3 is built from 16 residues. In DNA form, the CDR3 reads TGTGCCAGCAGCCCAAAGGACAGGGCGTACACCGGAGAGCTGTTTTTT. It yields the protein CASSPKDRAYTGELFF.

This clone showed up just a few times. A much larger clone lies one base from this, so it may be a read error. Other nucleotide sequences from this sample produce the same CDR3. The V and J genes are TRBV15 and TRBJ2-1; D is unclear. Germline CDR1 is LNHNV and CDR2 is YYDKDF (reference sequence). The CDR3 spans 15 residues. V lost 0 bases to trimming and J lost 12 bases, with 18 bases between them. CDR3 in amino acids: CATSREPGTMYGQFF. The DNA of the CDR3 is TGTGCCACCAGCAGAGAGCCCGGTACTATGTATGGGCAGTTCTTC.

V usage is TRBV11-2 and J usage is TRBJ1-5; a possible D gene is TRBD1 (6 bases). The germline V gene has CDR1 SGHAT and CDR2 FQNNGV. V dropped 1 base and J dropped 6 bases, with 7 bases sitting between them. The CDR3 has 13 amino acids. The CDR3 protein is CASSLGGLQPQHF. The CDR3, as DNA: TGTGCCAGCAGCTTAGGGGGGCTTCAGCCCCAGCATTTT. Drawing the rest from reference TRBV11-2 and TRBJ1-5, the complete variable domain is EAGVAQSPRYKIIEKRQSVAFWCNPISGHATLYWYQQILGQGPKLLIQFQNNGVVDDSQLPKDRFSAERLKGVDSTLKIQPAKLEDSAVYLCASSLGGLQPQHFGDGTRLSIL.

This clone was seen a handful of times. The chain recombines TRBV19 with TRBJ1-6; D uncertain. Germline V gene data show CDR1 as LNHDA and CDR2 as SQIVND (reference sequence). V lost 9 bases and J lost 5, with 14 bases in between. The CDR3 totals 14 residues. This CDR3 is CARNAGLDNSPLHF. CDR3 nucleotides: TGTGCCAGGAACGCGGGGTTAGATAATTCACCCCTCCACTTT.

The chain carries TRBV6-2 or TRBV6-3 and TRBJ2-7, with D perhaps assigned TRBD1 or TRBD2 (5 bases each). The V end was cut by 9 bases, the J end by 2 bases, with 17 bases between. The length of the CDR3 is 14 residues. Looked up from germline, CDR1 is MNHEY and CDR2 is SVGEGT. The CDR3 reads CASKIRDGTYEQYF. The CDR3 coding sequence is TGTGCCAGTAAAATAAGGGACGGTACCTACGAGCAGTACTTC.

The chain recombines TRBV19 with TRBJ1-2, with TRBD1 identical over 7 bases. The germline CDR1 and CDR2 sequences are LNHDA and SQIVND (reference sequence). CDR3 size: 15 residues. V lost 4 bases to trimming and J lost 7 bases; unmatched junction nucleotides: 12. CDR3 amino acids: CASSTTRDSAGGYTF. DNA for the CDR3: TGTGCCAGTAGTACCACCCGGGACAGTGCTGGTGGCTACACCTTC.

The chain joins TRBV5-5 to TRBJ2-1; D may be TRBD1 (6 bases). The CDR3 runs 15 residues. Germline CDR1 and CDR2: SGHKS and YYEKEE (reference sequence). The V gene lost 5 bases and the J gene lost 1 base, with 13 bases spanning the gap. The CDR3 DNA reads TGTGCCAGCAGTACAGGGTGGGGGTCCTACAATGAGCAGTTCTTC. Protein sequence: CASSTGWGSYNEQFF.

In this sample, this clone turned up a few times. The CDR3 does not close with the conserved phenylalanine or tryptophan, likely indicating a read error. The chain recombines TRBV6-4 with TRBJ1-1; no definite D call. CDR1 and CDR2 (germline): MRHNA, SNTAGT. Between the trimmed V and J ends, which lost 8 bases and 2 bases, there was a span of 15 bases. This CDR3 is 14 amino acids long. The CDR3 region has the DNA TGTGCCAGCCTTGGGAGACGCCCCAACACTGAAGCTTTCCTT. This gives the protein CASLGRRPNTEAFL.

Concerning this clone: The junction shows a germline mismatch at one end, possibly a read error. V is TRBV9 and J is TRBJ2-3; a weak D match, TRBD2 (6 bases). The CDR3 consists of 15 residues. CDR1 is SGDLS, CDR2 YYNGEE, per germline. DNA of the CDR3: TGTGCCAGCAGCCTCGGAGGGGTAAGCACATATACGCAGTATTTT. The encoded protein is CASSLGGVSTYTQYF. The full variable domain, with the rest looked up from reference TRBV9 and TRBJ2-3, is DSGVTQTPKHLITATGQRVTLRCSPRSGDLSVYWYQQSLDQGLQFLIQYYNGEERAKGNILERFSAQQFPDLHSELNLSSLELGDSALYFCASSLGGVSTYTQYFGPGTRLTVL.

V usage is TRBV13 and J usage is TRBJ2-1; D gene unclear. There are 15 residues in the CDR3. V lost 3 bases, J lost 5 bases, and 14 bases lay in between. CDR1 PRHDT and CDR2 FYEKMQ come from the germline V gene (reference sequence). CDR3 DNA sequence: TGTGCCAGCAGCTTTCGAGCTCAAGGGAACAATGAGCAGTTCTTC. Amino acid sequence: CASSFRAQGNNEQFF.

This clone was recorded many times. The rearrangement joins TRBV15 to TRBJ2-3; 8 positions agree with TRBD2. The germline CDR1 and CDR2 sequences are LNHNV and YYDKDF (reference sequence). The CDR3 has 15 amino acids. V was pared by 5 bases and J by 5 bases, with 9 bases of the junction left unmatched. This CDR3 is CATSSRLARVDTQYF. The CDR3 nucleotides are TGTGCCACCAGCTCCCGACTAGCGAGGGTAGATACGCAGTATTTT.

In its sample, this clone was seen a few times. The junction shows a germline mismatch at one end, possibly a read error. The chain has TRBV19 and TRBJ2-7, with 11 nucleotides matching TRBD1. The CDR3 consists of 15 residues. Germline CDR1 is LNHDA and CDR2 is SQIVND (reference sequence). In DNA form, the CDR3 reads TGTACCAGTAGTATGGGGACAGGGGGTAAGTACGAGAAGTACTTC. Its translation: CTSSMGTGGKYEKYF.

The gene calls are TRBV28 and TRBJ2-5; the match to TRBD1 covers 8 bases. This CDR3 has 18 amino acids. From germline, CDR1 is MDHEN and CDR2 SYDVKM. The V and J ends lost 6 bases and 1 base, in that order; junction bases with no gene match: 16. The CDR3 protein is CASRTGQGVLWLQETQYF. The CDR3 DNA follows: TGTGCCAGCAGAACTGGACAGGGAGTATTGTGGCTCCAAGAGACCCAGTACTTC. The variable domain in full, with the rest retrieved from reference TRBV28 and TRBJ2-5, is DVKVTQSSRYLVKRTGEKVFLECVQDMDHENMFWYRQDPGLGLRLIYFSYDVKMKEKGDIPEGYSVSREKKERFSLILESASTNQTSMYLCASRTGQGVLWLQETQYFGPGTRLLVL.

The chain has TRBV19 and TRBJ2-7; no clear D. Germline V lookup: CDR1 LNHDA, CDR2 SQIVND (reference sequence). V lost 4 bases, J lost 5 bases, and 12 bases lay in between. The CDR3 has 13 residues. CDR3 region: CASSSWASDEQYF. The CDR3, as DNA: TGTGCCAGTAGTAGCTGGGCCTCGGACGAGCAGTACTTC.

This clone was recorded at least ten times. V and J are TRBV4-1 and TRBJ2-1; D remains unclear. The CDR3 runs to 17 residues. V shed 0 bases and J shed 0 bases, with 12 bases lying between them. Germline V gene lookup returns CDR1 MGHRA and CDR2 YSYEKL. This chain's CDR3 is CASSQDTASGSYNEQFF. The CDR3 DNA reads TGCGCCAGCAGCCAAGATACGGCTAGTGGCTCCTACAATGAGCAGTTCTTC.

This clone occurred once. The gene calls are TRBV20-1 and TRBJ2-1; D unresolved. Germline CDR1 is DFQATT and CDR2 is SNEGSKA (reference sequence). The V gene lost 1 base and the J gene lost 9 bases, with 10 bases spanning the gap. The CDR3 totals 12 residues. The CDR3 nucleotides are TGCAGTGCTAGAGTAGGAGTCGGTGAGCAGTTCTTC. It is translated as CSARVGVGEQFF.

Ten or more counts support this clone. The chain employs TRBV12-3 or TRBV12-4 and TRBJ1-6; D gene unclear. V lost 2 bases, J lost 10 bases, and 9 bases lay in between. The CDR3 is 13 amino acids. CDR3 bases: TGTGCCAGCAGTTTAAGGGTTGGATCACCCCTCCACTTT. It translates to CASSLRVGSPLHF.